One and the same sample provided the 9 T cell receptor beta chains below, sequenced in a study of T cell responses to AZD1222 COVID-19 vaccine. Profiling relied on immunoSEQ multiplex PCR, and the TCRdb table lists in-frame clones only, not all of them. Here the sample spans around 160,000 clones, 85% to 95% being singletons. The source was peripheral blood, collected on day 0 of AZD1222 vaccination. The receptors stem from an adult in good health.

The J gene is TRBJ2-7, the V gene TRBV5-1; D is tentatively TRBD1 or TRBD2 (6 bases each). The V end lost 4 bases, the J end lost 1 base, and 18 bases lay between the germline ends. CDR1 and CDR2 from the germline V gene are SGHRS and YFSETQ. The CDR3 is made up of 16 amino acids. CDR3 DNA: TGCGCCAGCAGCCCGATTAGCGGAGGGGGGTCCTACGAGCAGTACTTC. It encodes CASSPISGGGSYEQYF.

This chain links TRBV28 with TRBJ2-3; tentative D call: TRBD2 (6 bases). CDR1 is MDHEN, CDR2 SYDVKM, per germline. The V and J ends lost 4 bases and 1 base respectively, with 6 bases between them. The CDR3 runs 13 residues. Here the CDR3 reads CASSWGGTDTQYF. CDR3 bases: TGTGCCAGCAGTTGGGGGGGCACAGATACGCAGTATTTT.

The chain combines TRBV5-8 with TRBJ1-5; D gene ambiguous. Trimming stripped 1 base from V and 3 bases from J, with 8 bases between. The germline V gene has CDR1 SGHTS and CDR2 YDEGEE. This CDR3 is built from 14 residues. The chain's CDR3 is CASSLLQNNQPQHF. The CDR3 DNA reads as TGTGCCAGCAGCTTGTTGCAGAACAATCAGCCCCAGCATTTT. The variable domain in full, with the rest retrieved from reference TRBV5-8 and TRBJ1-5, is EAGVTQSPTHLIKTRGQQATLRCSPISGHTSVYWYQQALGLGLQFLLWYDEGEERNRGNFPPRFSGRQFPNYSSELNVNALELEDSALYLCASSLLQNNQPQHFGDGTRLSIL.

In DNA form, the CDR3 reads TGCGCCAGCAGGCATATCGGACAAAAAGGTACTAATGAAAAACTGTTTTTT. It specifies CASRHIGQKGTNEKLFF. This chain joins TRBV4-1 and TRBJ1-4, with D possibly TRBD1 on 5 matching bases. The germline gives CDR1 MGHRA, CDR2 YSYEKL. With 6 bases removed from V and 2 bases from J, the gap between germline ends came to 19 bases. CDR3 length equals 17 residues.

The chain uses TRBV30 and TRBJ1-5, with 8 bases aligning to TRBD1. Germline CDR1 and CDR2: GTSNPN and SVGIG (reference sequence). Trimming at V came to 3 bases and at J to 5 bases, leaving 3 bases not matched to a gene. The CDR3 is made up of 13 amino acids. CDR3: CAWSDRGYQPQHF. In DNA, the CDR3 is TGTGCCTGGAGCGACAGGGGCTATCAGCCCCAGCATTTT.

The chain carries TRBV12-5 and TRBJ1-1, with D possibly TRBD1 on 6 matching bases. V was pared by 3 bases and J by 9 bases, with 14 bases between. CDR3 length: 13 residues. CDR1 and CDR2 from the germline V gene are LGHNT and FRNRAP. The CDR3 nucleotides read TGTGCTAGTGGTTTCGTGGGGGGCGTAAAAGCTTTCTTT. Translating gives CASGFVGGVKAFF.

The chain combines TRBV5-6 with TRBJ2-5; no clear D gene. CDR1 SGHDT and CDR2 YYEEEE come from the germline V gene. V lost 0 bases and J 0 bases, leaving 12 bases between the germline ends. The CDR3 contains 16 residues. CDR3 bases: TGTGCCAGCAGCTTGGCGGGTCGGCAGGACCAAGAGACCCAGTACTTC. Translation: CASSLAGRQDQETQYF.

The V gene is TRBV28, the J gene TRBJ1-4; D uncertain. This CDR3 has 13 residues. Germline V gene lookup returns CDR1 MDHEN and CDR2 SYDVKM. Trimming shortened V by 5 bases and J by 10 bases, and 14 bases separated the two germline ends. This chain's CDR3 is CASSTTAVGKLFF. The CDR3 DNA follows: TGTGCCAGCAGTACAACGGCCGTGGGAAAACTGTTTTTT.

V is TRBV7-6 and J is TRBJ1-1; D gene uncertain. CDR3 length: 14 amino acids. V was cut by 4 bases and J by 7 bases, with 16 bases left in between. Germline loops: CDR1 SGHVS, CDR2 FNYEAQ. CDR3 residues: CASSSNPAADEAFF. CDR3 DNA: TGTGCCAGCAGCTCAAACCCGGCCGCCGATGAAGCTTTCTTT.